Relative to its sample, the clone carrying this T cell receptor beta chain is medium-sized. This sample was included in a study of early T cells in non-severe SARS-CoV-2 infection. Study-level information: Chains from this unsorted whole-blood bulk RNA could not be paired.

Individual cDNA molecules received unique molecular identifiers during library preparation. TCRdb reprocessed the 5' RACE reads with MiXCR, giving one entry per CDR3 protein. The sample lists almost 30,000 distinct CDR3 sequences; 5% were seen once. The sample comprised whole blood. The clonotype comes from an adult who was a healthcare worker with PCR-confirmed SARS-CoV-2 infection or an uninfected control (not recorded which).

As DNA, the CDR3 is TGCGCCAGCAGCACAGGGGGCGACTATGGCTACACCTTC. Translation: CASSTGGDYGYTF. This chain links TRBV5-1 with TRBJ1-2; 9 bases are a match to TRBD1. The germline V gene encodes CDR1 SGHRS and CDR2 YFSETQ. The junction had 1 base not matched to a gene; V was cut back by 4 bases and J by 3 bases. The CDR3 contains 13 residues.